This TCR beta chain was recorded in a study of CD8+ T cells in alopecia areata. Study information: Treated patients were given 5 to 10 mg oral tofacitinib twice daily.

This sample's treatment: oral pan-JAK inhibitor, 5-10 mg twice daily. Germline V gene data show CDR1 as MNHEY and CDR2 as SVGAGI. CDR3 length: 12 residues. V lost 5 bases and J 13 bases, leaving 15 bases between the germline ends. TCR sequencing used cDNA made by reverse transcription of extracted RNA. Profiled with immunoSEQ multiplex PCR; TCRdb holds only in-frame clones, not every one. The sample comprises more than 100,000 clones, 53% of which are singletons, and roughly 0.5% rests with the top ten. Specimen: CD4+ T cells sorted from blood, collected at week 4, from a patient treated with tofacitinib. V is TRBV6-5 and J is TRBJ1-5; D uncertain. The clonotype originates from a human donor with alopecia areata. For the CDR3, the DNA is TGTGCCAGCAGTAAATTTGGTACCTTACAGCATTTT. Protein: CASSKFGTLQHF.